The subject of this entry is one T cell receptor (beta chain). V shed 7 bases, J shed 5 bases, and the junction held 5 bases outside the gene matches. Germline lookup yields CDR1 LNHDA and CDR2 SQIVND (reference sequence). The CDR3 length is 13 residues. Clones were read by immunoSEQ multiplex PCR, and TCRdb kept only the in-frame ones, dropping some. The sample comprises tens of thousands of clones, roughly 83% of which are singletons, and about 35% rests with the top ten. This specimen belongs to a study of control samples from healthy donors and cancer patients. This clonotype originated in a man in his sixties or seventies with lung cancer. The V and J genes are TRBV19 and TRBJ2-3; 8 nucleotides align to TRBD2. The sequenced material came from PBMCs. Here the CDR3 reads CASMTGGGDTQYF. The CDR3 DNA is TGTGCCAGTATGACCGGGGGGGGAGATACGCAGTATTTT.